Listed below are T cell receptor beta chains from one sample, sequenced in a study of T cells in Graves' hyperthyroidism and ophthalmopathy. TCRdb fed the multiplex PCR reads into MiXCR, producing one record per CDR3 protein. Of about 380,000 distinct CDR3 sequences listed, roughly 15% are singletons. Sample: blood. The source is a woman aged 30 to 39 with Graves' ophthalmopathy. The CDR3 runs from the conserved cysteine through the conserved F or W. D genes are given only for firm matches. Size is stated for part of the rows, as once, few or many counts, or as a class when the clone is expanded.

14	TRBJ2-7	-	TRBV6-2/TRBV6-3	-	CASSKNRVDDEQYF	TGTGCCAGCAGTAAGAACAGGGTTGACGACGAGCAGTACTTC
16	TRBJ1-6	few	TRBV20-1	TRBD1	CSARPGQEGFDSPLHF	TGCAGTGCTAGACCCGGACAGGAGGGGTTTGATTCACCCCTCCACTTT
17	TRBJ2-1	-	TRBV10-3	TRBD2	CAISDSGGTTTYNEQFF	TGTGCCATCAGTGACTCGGGGGGGACTACCACCTACAATGAGCAGTTCTTC
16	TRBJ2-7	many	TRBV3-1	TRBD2	CASSQGLAGDSYEQYF	TGTGCCAGCAGCCAAGGACTAGCGGGGGACTCCTACGAGCAGTACTTC
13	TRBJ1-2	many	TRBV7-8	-	CASSLETGVGYTF	TGTGCCAGCAGCTTAGAAACGGGGGTTGGCTACACCTTC
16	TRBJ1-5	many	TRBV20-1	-	CSARVGRVVGNQPQHF	TGCAGTGCTAGAGTCGGGAGGGTAGTCGGCAATCAGCCCCAGCATTTT
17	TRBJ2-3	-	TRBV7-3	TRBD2	CASSRMSGGPSTDTQYF	TGTGCCAGCAGCCGCATGAGCGGGGGACCCTCCACAGATACGCAGTATTTT
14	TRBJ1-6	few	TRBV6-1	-	CASSSDRTNSPLHF	TGTGCCAGCAGTTCAGACAGAACTAATTCACCCCTCCACTTT
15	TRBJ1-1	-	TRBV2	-	CASSETGIRHTEAFF	TGTGCCAGCAGTGAGACGGGGATCCGACACACTGAAGCTTTCTTT
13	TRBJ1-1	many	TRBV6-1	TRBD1	CASSDPGGTEAFF	TGTGCCAGCAGTGACCCAGGGGGGACTGAAGCTTTCTTT
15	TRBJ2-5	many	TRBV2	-	CASSEVRTGQETQYF	TGTGCCAGCAGTGAAGTCCGGACGGGACAAGAGACCCAGTACTTC
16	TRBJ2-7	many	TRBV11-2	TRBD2	CASSLEASGGVDEQYF	TGTGCCAGCAGCTTAGAGGCTAGCGGGGGGGTAGACGAGCAGTACTTC
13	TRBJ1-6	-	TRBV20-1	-	CSARTEYNSPLHF	TGCAGTGCTAGGACAGAGTATAATTCACCCCTCCACTTT
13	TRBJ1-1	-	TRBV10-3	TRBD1	CAIRDRADSEAFF	TGTGCCATCAGGGACAGGGCGGACAGTGAAGCTTTCTTT
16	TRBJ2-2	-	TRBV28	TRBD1	CASSLFSGTGYGELFF	TGTGCCAGCAGTTTATTTTCTGGGACAGGGTACGGGGAGCTGTTTTTT
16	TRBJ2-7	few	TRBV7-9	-	CASSNAQRGPPYEQYF	TGTGCCAGCAGCAATGCCCAGAGGGGACCCCCCTACGAGCAGTACTTC
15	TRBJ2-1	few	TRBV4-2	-	CASSQEGRAVNEQFF	TGTGCCAGCAGCCAAGAAGGCCGTGCGGTCAATGAGCAGTTCTTC
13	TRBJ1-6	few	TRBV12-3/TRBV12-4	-	CASSLSGSSPLHF	TGTGCCAGCAGTTTAAGTGGATCGTCACCCCTCCACTTT
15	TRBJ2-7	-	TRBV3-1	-	CASSQDGAGVGEQYF	TGTGCCAGCAGCCAAGATGGGGCAGGGGTTGGCGAGCAGTACTTC
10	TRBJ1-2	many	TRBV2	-	CASSVEIYTF	TGTGCCAGCAGTGTGGAGATCTACACCTTC
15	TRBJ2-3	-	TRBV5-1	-	CASSLLNRQFDTQYF	TGCGCCAGCAGCTTGCTCAACCGTCAATTTGATACGCAGTATTTT
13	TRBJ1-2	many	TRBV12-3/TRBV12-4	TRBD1	CASSRGMNYGYTF	TGTGCCAGCAGCAGGGGGATGAACTATGGCTACACCTTC
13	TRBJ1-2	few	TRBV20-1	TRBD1	CSATDRDDYGYTF	TGCAGTGCTACAGACAGGGACGACTATGGCTACACCTTC
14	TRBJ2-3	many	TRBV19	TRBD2	CATTISGGPNTQYF	TGTGCCACCACGATTAGCGGGGGGCCCAATACGCAGTATTTT
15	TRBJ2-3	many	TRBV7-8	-	CASSFPPASTDTQYF	TGTGCCAGCAGCTTTCCCCCGGCTAGCACAGATACGCAGTATTTT
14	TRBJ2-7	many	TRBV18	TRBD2	CASSPGLSSYEQYF	TGTGCCAGCTCGCCGGGACTAAGCTCCTACGAGCAGTACTTC
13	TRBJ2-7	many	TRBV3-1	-	CASSQAGTYEQYF	TGTGCCAGCAGCCAGGCAGGGACCTACGAGCAGTACTTC
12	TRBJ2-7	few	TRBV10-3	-	CAIGFVGGEQYF	TGTGCCATCGGATTTGTCGGCGGCGAGCAGTACTTC
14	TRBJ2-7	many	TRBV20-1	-	CSAKEDSGTYEQYF	TGCAGTGCTAAGGAAGATAGCGGCACCTACGAGCAGTACTTC
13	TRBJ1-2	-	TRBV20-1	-	CSARDRGSYGYTF	TGCAGTGCTAGAGATAGAGGGTCCTATGGCTACACCTTC
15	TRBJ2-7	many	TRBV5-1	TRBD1	CASSSGQGVSYEQYF	TGCGCCAGCAGCTCGGGACAGGGAGTGTCCTACGAGCAGTACTTC
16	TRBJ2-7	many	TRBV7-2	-	CASSLGAVRGAYEQYF	TGTGCCAGCAGCTTAGGGGCCGTAAGGGGCGCCTACGAGCAGTACTTC
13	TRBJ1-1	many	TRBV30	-	CAWSVNRNTEAFF	TGTGCCTGGAGTGTGAACAGGAACACTGAAGCTTTCTTT
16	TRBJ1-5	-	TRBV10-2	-	CASSPSPGSVNQPQHF	TGTGCCAGCAGCCCCTCCCCGGGCAGCGTCAATCAGCCCCAGCATTTT
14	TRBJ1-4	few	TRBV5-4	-	CASSSGLNDEKLFF	TGTGCCAGCAGCTCAGGGTTAAACGACGAAAAACTGTTTTTT
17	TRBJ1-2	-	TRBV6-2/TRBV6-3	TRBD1	CASSSRTGPSVDDGYTF	TGTGCCAGCAGTTCCCGGACAGGGCCCTCGGTCGACGATGGCTACACCTTC
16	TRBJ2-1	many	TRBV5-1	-	CASSFSDSLAYNEQFF	TGCGCCAGCAGCTTCTCGGACAGTCTGGCATACAATGAGCAGTTCTTC
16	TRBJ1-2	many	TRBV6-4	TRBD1	CASSDIPGQGIGGYTF	TGTGCCAGCAGTGACATTCCGGGACAGGGGATCGGTGGCTACACCTTC
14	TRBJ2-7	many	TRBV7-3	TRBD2	CASSLTGTSVEQYF	TGTGCCAGCAGCTTAACTGGGACTAGCGTCGAGCAGTACTTC
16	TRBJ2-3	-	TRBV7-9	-	CASRAGRRAGTDTQYF	TGTGCCAGCAGGGCCGGAAGGCGGGCCGGCACAGATACGCAGTATTTT
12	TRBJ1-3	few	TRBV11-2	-	CASSSPGNTIYF	TGTGCCAGCAGCTCCCCTGGAAACACCATATATTTT